One and the same sample provided the 15 T cell receptor beta chains below, sequenced in a study of cytomegalovirus exposure and HLA in healthy donors. PCR was performed using 60 Vbeta and 13 Jbeta primers. Profiled with immunoSEQ multiplex PCR; TCRdb holds only in-frame clones, not every one. The sample shows 150,000 to 200,000 clones, approximately 80% of them seen only once. The sample taken for sequencing was PBMCs. The receptors derive from a woman in her twenties or thirties in good health and CMV-seropositive.

This chain connects TRBV7-2 to TRBJ2-3, with TRBD1 matching over 8 bases. This CDR3 has 17 residues. V was pared by 3 bases and J by 4 bases, with 12 bases of the junction left unmatched. Germline assignment: CDR1 SGHTA and CDR2 FQGNSA. The CDR3 DNA is TGTGCCAGCAGCTTCTCGCTCCAGGGGGCTCTGGCAGATACGCAGTATTTT. This sequence encodes CASSFSLQGALADTQYF. The full variable domain, in which reference TRBV7-2 and TRBJ2-3 provide the parts outside the CDR3, is GAGVSQSPSNKVTEKGKDVELRCDPISGHTALYWYRQSLGQGLEFLIYFQGNSAPDKSGLPSDRFSAERTGGSVSTLTIQRTQQEDSAVYLCASSFSLQGALADTQYFGPGTRLTVL.

This clone was recorded once. V gene TRBV6-5 combines with J gene TRBJ1-5, with 9 bases identical to TRBD1. This CDR3 contains 15 residues. CDR1 MNHEY and CDR2 SVGAGI come from the germline V gene. V lost 6 bases to trimming and J lost 5 bases; unmatched junction nucleotides: 8. CDR3 residues: CASSFIQGADQPQHF. In nucleotides, the CDR3 is TGTGCCAGCAGCTTCATACAGGGGGCCGATCAGCCCCAGCATTTT.

The chain's CDR3 is CATSRDKGESEAFF. CDR3 in DNA: TGTGCCACCAGCAGAGATAAAGGAGAGTCTGAAGCTTTCTTT. V gene TRBV15 combines with J gene TRBJ1-1; no clear D gene. This CDR3 has 14 residues. The V end lost 0 bases, the J end lost 6 bases, and 11 bases lay between the germline ends. From germline, CDR1 is LNHNV and CDR2 YYDKDF (reference sequence).

Only a few counts were recorded for this clone. V gene TRBV4-1 combines with J gene TRBJ1-1; possible D gene TRBD1, 6 bases. This CDR3 has 17 amino acids. Trimming removed 1 base at V and 3 bases at J, with 18 bases between. Germline V gene lookup returns CDR1 MGHRA and CDR2 YSYEKL. The CDR3 DNA follows: TGCGCCAGCAGCCAAGTACCCGCAGGGGCCGGGGACACTGAAGCTTTCTTT. Translation gives CASSQVPAGAGDTEAFF.

V and J are TRBV2 and TRBJ1-3; D remains unclear. V was shortened by 8 bases and J by 2 bases, with 7 bases between the two germline ends. Germline V gene sequence: CDR1 SNHLY, CDR2 FYNNEI. The CDR3 is made up of 12 amino acids. The CDR3: CASRGPGNTIYF. CDR3 sequence (DNA): TGTGCCAGCCGAGGTCCTGGAAACACCATATATTTT.

The rearrangement joins TRBV27 to TRBJ2-5; D might be TRBD1 (5 bases). Germline assignment: CDR1 MNHEY and CDR2 SMNVEV (reference sequence). V was clipped by 2 bases and J by 1 base, with 11 bases between them. CDR3 length: 15 amino acids. The CDR3: CASSLKGPRQETQYF. CDR3 bases: TGTGCCAGCAGTTTAAAGGGGCCCCGCCAAGAGACCCAGTACTTC.

The chain is built from TRBV13 and TRBJ1-2, with 11 bases aligning to TRBD1. With 6 bases clipped from V and 6 bases from J, the junction kept 12 bases outside the gene matches. This CDR3 contains 16 residues. CDR1 and CDR2 (germline): PRHDT, FYEKMQ (reference sequence). CDR3 coding DNA: TGTGCCAGCAGGGCCTGGACAGGGGGCGAAGAGGATGGCTACACCTTC. Its protein is CASRAWTGGEEDGYTF.

This clone has only a few counts. This chain's CDR3 is CASSVDPTSGGLTSTDTQYF. The CDR3 coding sequence is TGTGCCAGCAGCGTAGATCCCACTAGCGGGGGACTCACTAGCACAGATACGCAGTATTTT. The J gene is TRBJ2-3, the V gene TRBV9; 11 bases are shared with TRBD2. The CDR3 runs 20 residues. In germline, CDR1 is SGDLS, CDR2 YYNGEE. The V segment lost 0 bases and the J segment 0 bases; nucleotides outside the gene matches: 12.

The V gene is TRBV10-1, the J gene TRBJ1-4; D remains unclear. CDR1 WNHNN and CDR2 SYGVQD come from the germline V gene (reference sequence). The CDR3 covers 13 residues. Between the trimmed V and J ends, which lost 4 bases and 3 bases, there was a span of 6 bases. CDR3 nucleotides: TGCGCCAGCAGTGGAGGATCTAATGAAAAACTGTTTTTT. Protein: CASSGGSNEKLFF.

V is TRBV6-5 and J is TRBJ2-7; D may be TRBD2 (5 bases). This CDR3 comprises 13 residues. CDR1 is MNHEY, CDR2 SVGAGI, per germline. The ends were cut back, 7 bases at V and 5 bases at J, with 15 bases in the middle. This CDR3 is CASKRGIGNEQYF. The CDR3 bases are TGTGCCAGCAAACGAGGGATAGGGAACGAGCAGTACTTC.

The chain couples TRBV5-1 to TRBJ2-2; TRBD1 aligns across 11 bases. In germline, CDR1 is SGHRS, CDR2 YFSETQ. There are 15 residues in the CDR3. The ends lost 4 bases at V and 4 bases at J; junction bases unmatched: 3. This CDR3 is CASSRTGGSTGELFF. Here the CDR3 DNA reads TGCGCCAGCAGCCGGACAGGGGGCAGCACCGGGGAGCTGTTTTTT.

This clone was counted between two and nine times. The chain links TRBV19 to TRBJ1-2; D is ambiguous. The CDR3 has 12 residues. CDR1 is LNHDA, CDR2 SQIVND, per germline (reference sequence). Trimming removed 6 bases at V and 6 bases at J, with 11 bases between. The CDR3 DNA is TGTGCCAGTAGGGCGGGGATCAATGGCTACACCTTC. Protein sequence: CASRAGINGYTF.

The chain is built from TRBV7-9 and TRBJ2-1, with TRBD2 identical over 10 bases. The germline V gene has CDR1 SEHNR and CDR2 FQNEAQ (reference sequence). This CDR3 is built from 16 residues. V trimming: 7 bases; J trimming: 6 bases; junction bases outside the gene matches: 12. This CDR3 reads CASITRWPSGGNEQFF. The DNA for the CDR3 is TGTGCCAGCATCACCCGATGGCCTAGCGGGGGCAATGAGCAGTTCTTC.

This clone was seen once. The chain links TRBV27 to TRBJ2-1; 9 bases agree with TRBD2. J gave up 12 bases and V 2 bases, and 5 bases lay outside the gene matches. The length of the CDR3 is 13 residues. Germline lookup yields CDR1 MNHEY and CDR2 SMNVEV (reference sequence). Here the CDR3 DNA reads TGTGCCAGCAGTTTAGTAGCGGGGGATGGGCAGTTCTTC. It codes for CASSLVAGDGQFF.

Points on this clone: This CDR3 is also generated by other DNA sequences in the sample. The CDR3 protein is CASSLGTGSYGYTF. CDR3 sequence (DNA): TGTGCCAGCAGTTTAGGGACAGGGAGCTATGGCTACACCTTC. V is TRBV27 and J is TRBJ1-2; 9 nucleotides agree with TRBD1. The V gene end was trimmed by 2 bases and the J gene end by 4 bases; junction bases not matched to a gene: 2. The CDR3 covers 14 residues. Looked up from germline, CDR1 is MNHEY and CDR2 is SMNVEV (reference sequence).